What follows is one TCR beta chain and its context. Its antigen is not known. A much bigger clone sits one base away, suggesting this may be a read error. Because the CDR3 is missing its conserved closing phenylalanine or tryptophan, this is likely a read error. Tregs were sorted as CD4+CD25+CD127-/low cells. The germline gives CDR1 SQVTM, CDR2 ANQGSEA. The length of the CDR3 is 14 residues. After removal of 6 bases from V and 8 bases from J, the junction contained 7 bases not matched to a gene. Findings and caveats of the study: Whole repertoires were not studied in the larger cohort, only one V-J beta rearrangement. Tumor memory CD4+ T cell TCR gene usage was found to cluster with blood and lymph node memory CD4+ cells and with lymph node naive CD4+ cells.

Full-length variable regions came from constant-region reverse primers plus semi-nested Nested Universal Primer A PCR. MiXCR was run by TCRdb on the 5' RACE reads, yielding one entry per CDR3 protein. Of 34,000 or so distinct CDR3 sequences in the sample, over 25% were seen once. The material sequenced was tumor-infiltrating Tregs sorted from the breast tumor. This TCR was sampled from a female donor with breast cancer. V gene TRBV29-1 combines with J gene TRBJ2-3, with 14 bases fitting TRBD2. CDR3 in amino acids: CSVAGLAGAGTQYS. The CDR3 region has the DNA TGCAGCGTGGCGGGACTAGCGGGAGCTGGTACGCAGTATTCT.